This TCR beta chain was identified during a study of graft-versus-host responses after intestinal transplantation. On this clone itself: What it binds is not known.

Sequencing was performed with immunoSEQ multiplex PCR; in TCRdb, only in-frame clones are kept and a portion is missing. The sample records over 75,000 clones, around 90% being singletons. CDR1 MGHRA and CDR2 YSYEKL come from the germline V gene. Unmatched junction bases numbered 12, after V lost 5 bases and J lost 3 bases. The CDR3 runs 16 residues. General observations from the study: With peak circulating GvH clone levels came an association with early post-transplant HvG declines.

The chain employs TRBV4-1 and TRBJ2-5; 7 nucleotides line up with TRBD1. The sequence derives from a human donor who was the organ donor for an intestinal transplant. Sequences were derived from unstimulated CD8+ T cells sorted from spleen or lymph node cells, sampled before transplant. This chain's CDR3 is CASSGVATGSEETQYF. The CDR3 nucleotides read TGCGCCAGCAGCGGAGTCGCGACAGGGTCGGAAGAGACCCAGTACTTC.